Following are 22 T cell receptor beta chains from one sample sequenced in a study of blood T cell repertoires in COVID-19. Here immunoSEQ multiplex PCR was the method, and the copy in TCRdb shows in-frame clones only, minus some. The profile shows about 150,000 clones, approximately 90% of them singletons. The sequencing input was peripheral blood. The receptor source for this set is a human donor in a cohort sampled during active COVID-19.

The J gene is TRBJ2-7, the V gene TRBV30; TRBD2 is a possible D gene (7 bases). The CDR3 extends over 15 amino acids. CDR1 GTSNPN and CDR2 SVGIG come from the germline V gene (reference sequence). The germline V and J ends were trimmed by 0 bases and 2 bases, with 14 bases remaining between them. The DNA of the CDR3 is TGTGCCTGGAGTGTACAAGGGAGGGGGACCTACGAGCAGTACTTC. Protein sequence: CAWSVQGRGTYEQYF.

This rearrangement joins TRBV27 to TRBJ1-1; possibly TRBD1 for D (5 bases). The CDR3 has 17 residues. Trimming removed 6 bases at V and 1 base at J, with 21 bases between. Germline loops: CDR1 MNHEY, CDR2 SMNVEV (reference sequence). The CDR3: CASRDYGGGGPNTEAFF. CDR3 in DNA: TGTGCCAGCAGAGACTACGGGGGGGGAGGTCCGAACACTGAAGCTTTCTTT.

The J gene is TRBJ2-3, the V gene TRBV5-4; 13 nucleotides line up with TRBD2. In germline, CDR1 is SGHNT, CDR2 YYREEE (reference sequence). The CDR3 runs 18 residues. The V gene end was trimmed by 4 bases and the J gene end by 0 bases; junction bases not matched to a gene: 8. The CDR3 DNA reads as TGTGCCAGCAGCGCCCCCGGGACTAGCGGGATCAGCACAGATACGCAGTATTTT. Amino acid sequence: CASSAPGTSGISTDTQYF. Using reference TRBV5-4 and TRBJ2-3 for the parts outside the CDR3, the full variable domain is ETGVTQSPTHLIKTRGQQVTLRCSSQSGHNTVSWYQQALGQGPQFIFQYYREEENGRGNFPPRFSGLQFPNYSSELNVNALELDDSALYLCASSAPGTSGISTDTQYFGPGTRLTVL.

The chain carries TRBV28 and TRBJ2-1, with 10 nucleotides matching TRBD1. Germline CDR1 and CDR2: MDHEN and SYDVKM. This CDR3 region has 13 residues. After removal of 5 bases from V and 9 bases from J, the junction contained 4 bases not matched to a gene. CDR3 DNA: TGTGCCAGCAGTGGGGGACAGGGGAGTGAGCAGTTCTTC. Amino acid sequence: CASSGGQGSEQFF.

The chain is built from TRBV9 and TRBJ1-2; D gene ambiguous. The germline V and J ends were trimmed by 5 bases and 13 bases, with 15 bases remaining between them. The CDR3 extends over 11 amino acids. Germline V gene sequence: CDR1 SGDLS, CDR2 YYNGEE. The CDR3 sequence: CASSSDGVLTF. The CDR3 DNA reads as TGTGCCAGCAGTTCAGACGGGGTGCTCACCTTC.

This chain joins TRBV10-3 and TRBJ2-5, with 10 nucleotides matching TRBD1. The CDR3 extends over 13 amino acids. The germline CDR1 and CDR2 sequences are ENHRY and SYGVKD. V dropped 6 bases and J dropped 3; count of bases not matched to a gene: 1. The DNA for the CDR3 is TGTGCCATCAGGGGGACAGGGGAAGAGACCCAGTACTTC. Encoded protein: CAIRGTGEETQYF.

CDR3 amino acids: CASSHTGGDEQYF. CDR3 sequence (DNA): TGTGCCAGCAGTCATACAGGGGGGGACGAGCAGTACTTC. The chain couples TRBV6-5 to TRBJ2-7, with D possibly TRBD1 on 8 matching bases. V was trimmed by 5 bases and J by 5 bases, leaving 13 bases between them. The germline V gene has CDR1 MNHEY and CDR2 SVGAGI. The CDR3 has 13 residues.

The V gene is TRBV19, the J gene TRBJ2-1; 8 nucleotides align to TRBD2. J was trimmed by 1 base and V by 0 bases; bases with no gene match: 8. Germline lookup yields CDR1 LNHDA and CDR2 SQIVND (reference sequence). This CDR3 is built from 18 residues. The CDR3 DNA follows: TGTGCCAGTAGTATAGATCCGGGACTAGGGTTTTCCTACAATGAGCAGTTCTTC. It translates to CASSIDPGLGFSYNEQFF.

CDR3 loop: CASSLGPSEADTQYF. The CDR3 bases are TGTGCCAGCAGCTTAGGTCCCAGTGAGGCGGATACGCAGTATTTT. V and J are TRBV7-6 and TRBJ2-3; D gene ambiguous. The CDR3 has 15 amino acids. V gave up 1 base and J gave up 6 bases, with 14 bases separating them. Per germline, CDR1 SGHVS and CDR2 FNYEAQ.

The chain joins TRBV2 to TRBJ2-5; D gene ambiguous. The V gene's germline CDR1 is SNHLY and CDR2 FYNNEI. The CDR3 is made up of 13 amino acids. The ends were cut back, 2 bases at V and 2 bases at J, with 6 bases in the middle. The CDR3 here is CASSEHRQETQYF. DNA for the CDR3: TGTGCCAGCAGTGAACACAGACAAGAGACCCAGTACTTC.

The gene calls are TRBV15 and TRBJ2-7, with D maybe TRBD2 (5 bases). The V gene lost 5 bases and the J gene lost 6 bases, with 17 bases spanning the gap. Germline CDR1 reads LNHNV; CDR2 reads YYDKDF (reference sequence). The CDR3 extends over 14 amino acids. The DNA for the CDR3 is TGTGCCACCAGCGCTCAATTCGGGGAGATCGAGCAGTACTTC. Translating gives CATSAQFGEIEQYF.

The J gene is TRBJ1-1, the V gene TRBV2, with D possibly matching TRBD1 (6 bases). V was clipped by 5 bases and J by 7 bases, with 11 bases between them. The CDR3 has 12 amino acids. Germline loops: CDR1 SNHLY, CDR2 FYNNEI. CDR3 sequence (DNA): TGTGCCAGCAGTTATTCGGACAGTGAAGCTTTCTTT. It translates to CASSYSDSEAFF.

V usage is TRBV5-6 and J usage is TRBJ2-7; 7 nucleotides agree with TRBD1. V lost 3 bases and J lost 0; bases outside the gene matches: 3. The germline V gene has CDR1 SGHDT and CDR2 YYEEEE. The CDR3 is made up of 14 amino acids. The CDR3 loop is CASSSGTDSYEQYF. The DNA of the CDR3 is TGTGCCAGCAGCTCCGGGACAGACTCCTACGAGCAGTACTTC.

The chain uses TRBV24-1 and TRBJ1-5; the D gene is possibly TRBD1 (5 bases). CDR3 length: 14 residues. Germline lookup yields CDR1 KGHDR and CDR2 SFDVKD. Trimming removed 8 bases from V and 1 base from J, with 11 bases in between. CDR3 protein: CATTIGVSNQPQHF. As DNA, the CDR3 is TGTGCCACCACCATAGGGGTAAGCAATCAGCCCCAGCATTTT.

J is TRBJ1-5 and V is TRBV28, with no clear D. CDR1 is MDHEN, CDR2 SYDVKM, per germline. V was pared by 4 bases and J by 1 base, with 11 bases between. This CDR3 has 15 residues. The CDR3 region has the DNA TGTGCCAGCAGTTCCGCCCCCGGGAGCAATCAGCCCCAGCATTTT. Translated, it gives CASSSAPGSNQPQHF.

The chain joins TRBV6-2 or TRBV6-3 to TRBJ2-6, with 7 bases that match TRBD1. With V trimmed by 5 bases and J by 0 bases, 4 bases remained unmatched. Per germline, CDR1 MNHEY and CDR2 SVGEGT. This CDR3 region has 16 residues. CDR3 loop: CASSGQALSGANVLTF. Here the CDR3 DNA reads TGTGCCAGCAGTGGACAGGCCCTCTCTGGGGCCAACGTCCTGACTTTC.

V gene TRBV6-1 combines with J gene TRBJ2-5; a possible D gene is TRBD2 (7 bases). V lost 1 base and J lost 4, with 10 bases in between. CDR3 length: 14 amino acids. Germline V gives CDR1 MNHNS, CDR2 SASEGT. The CDR3 bases are TGTGCCAGCAGTGAAGGTGGGGGGGCAGAGACCCAGTACTTC. Translation gives CASSEGGGAETQYF.

This sequence joins TRBV19 and TRBJ2-2, with 7 bases matching TRBD1. Germline CDR1 LNHDA, CDR2 SQIVND (reference sequence). The J segment lost 6 bases and the V segment lost 3 bases, leaving 7 bases of the junction unmatched. The CDR3 is 15 amino acids. The CDR3 DNA reads TGTGCCAGTAGTATCGGACAGGTGGGGGCCGGGGAGCTGTTTTTT. It yields the protein CASSIGQVGAGELFF.

V usage is TRBV20-1 and J usage is TRBJ2-7; D uncertain. The CDR3 is 10 residues long. Per the germline V gene, CDR1 is DFQATT and CDR2 is SNEGSKA (reference sequence). V lost 5 bases to trimming and J lost 3 bases, with 5 bases between them. This CDR3 is CSASRYEQYF. Here the CDR3 DNA reads TGCAGTGCTTCCCGCTACGAGCAGTACTTC.

This chain joins TRBV30 and TRBJ2-5, with 10 bases aligning to TRBD1. In germline, CDR1 is GTSNPN, CDR2 SVGIG (reference sequence). The CDR3 sequence is 14 residues long. The junction had 4 bases not matched to a gene; V was cut back by 2 bases and J by 4 bases. The CDR3 DNA is TGTGCCTGGAGTAAAGACAGGGGGCGAGAGACCCAGTACTTC. This codes for CAWSKDRGRETQYF. The entire variable domain, with the rest obtained from reference TRBV30 and TRBJ2-5, is as follows: SQTIHQWPATLVQPVGSPLSLECTVEGTSNPNLYWYRQAAGRGLQLLFYSVGIGQISSEVPQNLSASRPQDRQFILSSKKLLLSDSGFYLCAWSKDRGRETQYFGPGTRLLVL.

The rearrangement joins TRBV6-6 to TRBJ2-3, with TRBD2 matching 10 bases. The J segment lost 4 bases and the V segment lost 4 bases, leaving 5 bases of the junction unmatched. This CDR3 is 15 amino acids long. The germline CDR1 and CDR2 sequences are MNHNY and SVGAGI (reference sequence). CDR3 sequence (DNA): TGTGCCAGCAGTTTGGCTAGCGGGGGTTCAGATACGCAGTATTTT. Translation gives CASSLASGGSDTQYF.

This clone was detected only once. CDR3 coding DNA: TGTGCCAGCAGGGGAACTAGCGGGGGGCCCGGGCAAGAGACCCAGTACTTC. Its translation: CASRGTSGGPGQETQYF. J is TRBJ2-5 and V is TRBV2, with 12 positions matching TRBD2. The V gene's germline CDR1 is SNHLY and CDR2 FYNNEI. The V and J ends lost 6 bases and 2 bases, in that order; junction bases with no gene match: 10. The CDR3 spans 17 residues.